What follows are 4 T cell receptor beta chains derived from one specimen sequenced in a study of blood T cell repertoires in COVID-19. Clones were read by immunoSEQ multiplex PCR, and TCRdb kept only the in-frame ones, dropping some. The profile shows about 42,000 clones, approximately 90% of them singletons. Input material: peripheral blood. The source is a man between 50 and 59 years old with active COVID-19.

CDR3 DNA: TGTGCCTCCACGGGACTAGCGGGAGGGACCTACAATGAGCAGTTCTTC. This gives the protein CASTGLAGGTYNEQFF. The chain carries TRBV11-2 and TRBJ2-1, with 16 bases identical to TRBD2. The CDR3 sequence is 16 residues long. Germline V gene sequence: CDR1 SGHAT, CDR2 FQNNGV. The V and J ends lost 11 bases and 2 bases, in that order; junction bases with no gene match: 6.

The chain uses TRBV28 and TRBJ2-2, with D possibly TRBD1 on 6 matching bases. The CDR3 is 13 amino acids. Germline V lookup: CDR1 MDHEN, CDR2 SYDVKM. Deletions cut 7 bases from V and 4 bases from J, with 10 bases between. This CDR3 reads CASNRQVTGELFF. The DNA for the CDR3 is TGTGCCAGCAACAGACAGGTCACCGGGGAGCTGTTTTTT.

The genes are TRBV10-3 and TRBJ2-3; TRBD2 agrees at 12 bases. CDR3 length equals 18 residues. Germline V CDR1 and CDR2: ENHRY, SYGVKD. V trimming: 2 bases; J trimming: 0 bases; junction bases outside the gene matches: 6. The chain's CDR3 is CAISEGLAGTTSTDTQYF. In DNA, the CDR3 is TGTGCCATCAGTGAGGGACTAGCGGGGACTACTAGCACAGATACGCAGTATTTT.

The CDR3 here is CASSARTSANEQFF. Written as DNA, the CDR3 is TGTGCCAGCAGCGCCCGGACTAGCGCCAATGAGCAGTTCTTC. V and J are TRBV14 and TRBJ2-1; 9 bases line up with TRBD2. The germline V gene has CDR1 SGHDN and CDR2 FVKESK. Trimming took 5 bases from V and 6 from J; bases not matched to a gene: 5. This CDR3 has 14 residues.